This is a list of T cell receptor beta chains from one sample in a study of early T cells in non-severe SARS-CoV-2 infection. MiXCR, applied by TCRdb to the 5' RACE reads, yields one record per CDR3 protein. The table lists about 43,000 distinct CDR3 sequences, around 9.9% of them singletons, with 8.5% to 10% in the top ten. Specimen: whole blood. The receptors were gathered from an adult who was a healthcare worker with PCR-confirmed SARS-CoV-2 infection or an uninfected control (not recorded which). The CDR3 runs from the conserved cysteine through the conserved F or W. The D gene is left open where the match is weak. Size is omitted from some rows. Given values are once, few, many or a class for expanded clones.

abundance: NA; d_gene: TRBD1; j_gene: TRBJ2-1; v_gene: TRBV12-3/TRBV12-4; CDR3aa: CASRFGQGGYEQFF; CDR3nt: TGTGCCAGCAGGTTTGGACAGGGAGGCTATGAGCAGTTCTTC
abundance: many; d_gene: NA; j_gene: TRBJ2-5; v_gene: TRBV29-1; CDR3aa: CSVALQETQYF; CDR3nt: TGCAGCGTTGCCCTGCAAGAGACCCAGTACTTC
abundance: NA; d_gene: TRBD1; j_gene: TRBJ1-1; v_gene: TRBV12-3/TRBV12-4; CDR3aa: CANSSGGENTEAFF; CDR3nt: TGTGCCAACAGCTCAGGGGGAGAGAACACTGAAGCTTTCTTT
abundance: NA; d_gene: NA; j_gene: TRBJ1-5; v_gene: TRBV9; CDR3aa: CASSVGQNQPQHF; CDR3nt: TGTGCCAGCAGCGTAGGCCAAAATCAGCCCCAGCATTTT
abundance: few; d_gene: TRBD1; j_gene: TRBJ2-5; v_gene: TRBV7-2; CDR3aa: CASSSGQPRETQYF; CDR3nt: TGTGCCAGCAGCTCGGGACAGCCTAGGGAGACCCAGTACTTC
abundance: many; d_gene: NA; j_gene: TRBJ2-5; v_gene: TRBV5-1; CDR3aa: CASSLGGPMQETQYF; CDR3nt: TGCGCCAGCAGCTTGGGCGGGCCGATGCAAGAGACCCAGTACTTC
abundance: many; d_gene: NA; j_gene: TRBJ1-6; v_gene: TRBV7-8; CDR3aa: CASSFTETNNSPLHF; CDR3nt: TGTGCCAGCAGCTTTACAGAGACCAATAATTCACCCCTCCACTTT
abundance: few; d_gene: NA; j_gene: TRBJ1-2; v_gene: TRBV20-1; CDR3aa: CSAGEAYGHTF; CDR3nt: TGCAGTGCTGGGGAAGCTTATGGCCACACCTTC
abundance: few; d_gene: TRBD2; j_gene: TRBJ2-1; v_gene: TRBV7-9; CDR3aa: CASSSPSGGNYNEQFF; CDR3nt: TGTGCCAGCAGCTCCCCTAGCGGGGGGAACTACAATGAGCAGTTCTTC
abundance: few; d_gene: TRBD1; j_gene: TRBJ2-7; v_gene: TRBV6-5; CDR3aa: CASSPGQGVGEQYF; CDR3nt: TGTGCCAGCAGTCCGGGACAGGGAGTAGGAGAGCAGTACTTC
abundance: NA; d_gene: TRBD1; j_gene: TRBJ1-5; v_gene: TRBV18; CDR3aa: CASSRGQGNQPQHF; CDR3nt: TGTGCCAGCTCACGAGGACAGGGGAATCAGCCCCAGCATTTT
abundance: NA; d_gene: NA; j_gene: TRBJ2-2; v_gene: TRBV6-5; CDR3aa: CASRQGNTGELFF; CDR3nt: TGTGCCAGCAGACAGGGTAACACCGGGGAGCTGTTTTTT
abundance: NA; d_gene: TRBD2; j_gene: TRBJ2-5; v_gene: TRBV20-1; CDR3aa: CSARRVGLAGAETQYF; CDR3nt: TGCAGTGCTAGACGAGTGGGACTAGCGGGGGCAGAGACCCAGTACTTC
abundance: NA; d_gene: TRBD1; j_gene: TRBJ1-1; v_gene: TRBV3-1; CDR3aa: CASSQDWGQGTEAFF; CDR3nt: TGTGCCAGCAGCCAAGATTGGGGACAGGGAACTGAAGCTTTCTTT
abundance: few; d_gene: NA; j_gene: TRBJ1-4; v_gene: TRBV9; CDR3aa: CASSEGPDEKLFF; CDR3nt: TGTGCCAGCAGCGAGGGTCCGGATGAAAAACTGTTTTTT
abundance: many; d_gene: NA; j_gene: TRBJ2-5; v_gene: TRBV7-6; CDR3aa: CASSLEYRGTQYF; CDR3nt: TGTGCCAGCAGCTTAGAATACAGAGGGACCCAGTACTTC
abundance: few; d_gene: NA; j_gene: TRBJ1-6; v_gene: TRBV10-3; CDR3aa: CASSAQEYSPLHF; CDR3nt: TGTGCCTCCTCGGCCCAAGAGTACTCACCCCTCCACTTT
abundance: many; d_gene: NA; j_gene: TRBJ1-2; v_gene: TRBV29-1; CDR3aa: CSDWKLYGYTF; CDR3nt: TGCAGCGATTGGAAGCTATATGGCTACACCTTC
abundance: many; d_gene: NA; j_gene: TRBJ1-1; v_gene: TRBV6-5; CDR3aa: CASIPSLDLFF; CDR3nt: TGTGCCAGCATCCCCTCCTTGGATCTTTTCTTT
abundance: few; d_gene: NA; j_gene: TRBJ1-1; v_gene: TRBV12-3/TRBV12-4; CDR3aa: CASSLMNTEAFF; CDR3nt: TGTGCCAGCAGTTTGATGAACACTGAAGCTTTCTTT